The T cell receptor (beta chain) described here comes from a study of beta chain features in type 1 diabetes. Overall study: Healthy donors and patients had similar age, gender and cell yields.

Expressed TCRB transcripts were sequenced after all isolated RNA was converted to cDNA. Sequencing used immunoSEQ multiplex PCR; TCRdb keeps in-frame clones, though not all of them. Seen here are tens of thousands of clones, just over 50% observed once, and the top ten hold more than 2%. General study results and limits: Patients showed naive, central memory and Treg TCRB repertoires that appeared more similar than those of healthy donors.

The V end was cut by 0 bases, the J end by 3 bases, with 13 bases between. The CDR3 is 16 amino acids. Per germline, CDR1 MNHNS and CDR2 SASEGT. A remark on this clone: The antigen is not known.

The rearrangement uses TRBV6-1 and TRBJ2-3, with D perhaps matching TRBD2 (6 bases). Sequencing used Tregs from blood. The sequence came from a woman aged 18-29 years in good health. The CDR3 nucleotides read TGTGCCAGCAGTGAAGCACTCGGAGGGATGACAGATACGCAGTATTTT. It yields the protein CASSEALGGMTDTQYF.